These T cell receptor beta chains were read from a single sample in a study of blood T cell repertoires in COVID-19. Some clones are missing from TCRdb's copy, which holds only in-frame ones; the method was immunoSEQ multiplex PCR. Of 61,000 or so clones listed, 85% to 90% are singletons. The material sequenced was peripheral blood. The receptors come from a woman at least 80 years old with active COVID-19. CDR3s include the opening cysteine and the closing phenylalanine or tryptophan. The D gene is left open where the match is weak. Expanded clones get a size class; other rows say once, few or many, or leave the size out.

TRBJ2-3 | TRBV28 | . | . | TGTGCCAGCAGACCGGGACTCCCAGATACGCAGTATTTT | CASRPGLPDTQYF
TRBJ2-7 | TRBV5-4 | . | . | TGTGCCAGCAGCTTGGTCGGAGGCGAGCAGTACTTC | CASSLVGGEQYF
TRBJ1-2 | TRBV28 | . | TRBD1 | TGTGCCAGCAGTCCTGACAGGGATTATGGCTACACCTTC | CASSPDRDYGYTF
TRBJ2-7 | TRBV7-8 | once | . | TGTGCCAGCAGCTCGAACAGGGTCGGGGTTTTCTACGAGCAGTACTTC | CASSSNRVGVFYEQYF
TRBJ2-6 | TRBV28 | . | . | TGTGCCAGCAGTTGGCCGCCGGGGAAGAATGGGGCCAACGTCCTGACTTTC | CASSWPPGKNGANVLTF
TRBJ1-1 | TRBV5-1 | . | . | TGCGCCAGCAGCTCCCAGGGAGGTAGCTTGAACACTGAAGCTTTCTTT | CASSSQGGSLNTEAFF
TRBJ1-1 | TRBV7-3 | . | . | TGTGCCAGCAGCTTTCGGGCAGGAGGCTACACTGAAGCTTTCTTT | CASSFRAGGYTEAFF
TRBJ1-6 | TRBV5-4 | . | . | TGTGCCAGCAGCGAGGGTAATTCACCCCTCCACTTT | CASSEGNSPLHF
TRBJ2-7 | TRBV10-1 | few | . | TGCGCCAGCAGTGAGGGCTCTGCGGGGAGCTACGAGCAGTACTTC | CASSEGSAGSYEQYF
TRBJ1-4 | TRBV4-1 | . | TRBD1 | TGCGCCAGCAGCCAAGATCGGGGCAGGGGGCCAACTGGAAAACTGTTTTTT | CASSQDRGRGPTGKLFF
TRBJ2-5 | TRBV5-4 | once | TRBD2 | TGTGCCAGCAGGTCGGGACTTAGCGGGGGGGCCCAAGAGACCCAGTACTTC | CASRSGLSGGAQETQYF
TRBJ2-5 | TRBV4-3 | . | TRBD1 | TGCGCCAGCAGCCACGACGACAGGGGAAAGACCCAGTACTTC | CASSHDDRGKTQYF
TRBJ2-1 | TRBV7-3 | . | TRBD2 | TGTGCCAGCAGCGGTAGCGGGGGCAGGGCGAATGAGCAGTTCTTC | CASSGSGGRANEQFF
TRBJ2-7 | TRBV2 | . | TRBD2 | TGTGCCAGCAGAAGAGATAGCGGGGGGGCCTACGAGCAGTACTTC | CASRRDSGGAYEQYF
TRBJ1-2 | TRBV4-1 | . | TRBD1 | TGCGCCAGCAGCCAGGGACAGCCAAAGGAGGGCTACACCTTC | CASSQGQPKEGYTF
TRBJ2-3 | TRBV20-1 | . | . | TGCAGTGCTAAAAGCCCAGATACGCAGTATTTT | CSAKSPDTQYF
TRBJ2-1 | TRBV6-6 | . | . | TGTGCCAGCAGCCTAGGGAGAACCTACAATGAGCAGTTCTTC | CASSLGRTYNEQFF
TRBJ2-1 | TRBV5-1 | . | TRBD2 | TGCGCCAGCTGCTTGGGGCGGGGGGCCGGGGCGAATGAGCAGTTCTTC | CASCLGRGAGANEQFF
TRBJ1-2 | TRBV6-2/TRBV6-3 | once | TRBD1 | TGTGCCAGCAGCCGCGCTTCCGGGACAGGGGGTGGCTACACCTTC | CASSRASGTGGGYTF
TRBJ2-7 | TRBV7-2 | . | TRBD1 | TGTGCCAGCAGCTCCGACAGGGGGCTCGCGTACGAGCAGTACTTC | CASSSDRGLAYEQYF
TRBJ2-7 | TRBV29-1 | . | . | TGCAGCGTTCGTCAGGGTTCCGAGCAGTACTTC | CSVRQGSEQYF
TRBJ1-2 | TRBV7-2 | . | . | TGTGCCAGCAGCTTAACGGTTCAGGGGCCTCCAGGCTACACCTTC | CASSLTVQGPPGYTF
TRBJ1-5 | TRBV6-2/TRBV6-3 | . | . | TGTGCCAGCAGTACCCACGGGGTAGGTATTCAGCCCCAGCATTTT | CASSTHGVGIQPQHF
TRBJ1-1 | TRBV27 | few | . | TGTGCCAGCAGTGCTAAAAGTAACTACGGAGTGGCTTTCTTT | CASSAKSNYGVAFF
TRBJ1-1 | TRBV7-3 | few | TRBD1 | TGTGCCAGCAGCTCCGCCGGGACAGGGATGGCTTTCTTT | CASSSAGTGMAFF
TRBJ2-3 | TRBV3-1/TRBV3-2 | . | TRBD2 | TGTGCCAGCAGCCCGGTTCTAGCGGGGGGCGGCGGGGATACGCAGTATTTT | CASSPVLAGGGGDTQYF
TRBJ2-7 | TRBV12-2 | . | . | TGTGCAAGTCGCTCAAAGACACTAGCGGGGGGCATAAAAATGTCCTACGAGCAGTACTTC | CASRSKTLAGGIKMSYEQYF
TRBJ2-7 | TRBV7-9 | few | . | TGTGCCAGCAGCTCCTCCGGTATTAACGAGCAGTACTTC | CASSSSGINEQYF
TRBJ1-1 | TRBV6-5 | . | . | TGTGCCAGCAGTTACGGGGGCCCTGAGGGAGCTTTCTTT | CASSYGGPEGAFF
TRBJ1-1 | TRBV6-5 | . | . | TGTGCCAGCAGTTACGGAGGGGCCGACACTGAAGCTTTCTTT | CASSYGGADTEAFF
TRBJ1-6 | TRBV5-1 | . | . | TGCGCCAGCAGCTTGGCCATCCAGGGGTATTCACCCCTCCACTTT | CASSLAIQGYSPLHF
TRBJ2-7 | TRBV6-5 | . | TRBD2 | TGTGCCAGCAAATCGGGGGGGTACTACGAGCAGTACTTC | CASKSGGYYEQYF
TRBJ2-5 | TRBV5-1 | . | TRBD1 | TGCGCCAGCAGCGCACAGGGGAGCGAGACCCAGTACTTC | CASSAQGSETQYF
TRBJ2-1 | TRBV9 | . | TRBD2 | TGTGCCAGCACCCCGCCGGGGGGGCCGAATGAGCAGTTCTTC | CASTPPGGPNEQFF
TRBJ2-3 | TRBV20-1 | once | . | TGCAGTGCTAGTAGGAACAGAGGCACAGATACGCAGTATTTT | CSASRNRGTDTQYF
TRBJ1-6 | TRBV7-3 | . | . | TGTGCCAGCAGCTTAAACACTAATTCACCCCTCCACTTT | CASSLNTNSPLHF
TRBJ2-1 | TRBV19 | . | TRBD1 | TGTGCCAGTAGTTCTTTCCCGGGACAGCGGAACAATGAGCAGTTCTTC | CASSSFPGQRNNEQFF
TRBJ2-3 | TRBV5-3 | few | . | TGTGCCAGAAGCCCGAGGTCCTTCTGGACAGATACGCAGTATTTT | CARSPRSFWTDTQYF
TRBJ1-2 | TRBV6-5 | . | TRBD1 | TGTGCCAGCAGTCAACTGACAGGGAACTATGGCTACACCTTC | CASSQLTGNYGYTF
TRBJ1-2 | TRBV20-1 | . | . | TGCAGTGCTAGGGCCAACTATGGCTACACCTTC | CSARANYGYTF
TRBJ2-1 | TRBV27 | . | . | TGTGCCAGCAGTTTATCGAAGGACAATTATGAGCAGTTCTTC | CASSLSKDNYEQFF
TRBJ2-7 | TRBV10-3 | . | . | TGTGCCATCAGTGAGCCGGCCGGGGAAAGCTACGAGCAGTACTTC | CAISEPAGESYEQYF
TRBJ1-4 | TRBV18 | once | TRBD1 | TGTGCCAGCTCACCAGACAGGGAGACTAATGAAAAACTGTTTTTT | CASSPDRETNEKLFF
TRBJ2-7 | TRBV11-2 | . | TRBD1 | TGTGCCAGCAGCGCGAGTCGGGACAGTCTCTCCTACGAGCAGTACTTC | CASSASRDSLSYEQYF
TRBJ2-3 | TRBV5-1 | . | TRBD2 | TGCGCCAGCACTTCTAGCGGGCACACAGATACGCAGTATTTT | CASTSSGHTDTQYF
TRBJ2-5 | TRBV5-6 | . | . | TGTGCCAGCAGCTTGTACATATTACAAGAGACCCAGTACTTC | CASSLYILQETQYF
TRBJ2-7 | TRBV7-8 | . | . | TGTGCCAGCAGCTTAGGCAGGGGATCCTACGAGCAGTACTTC | CASSLGRGSYEQYF
TRBJ2-1 | TRBV5-1 | . | . | TGCGCCAGCAGCTTGGGGCTCATAAGTTACAATGAGCAGTTCTTC | CASSLGLISYNEQFF
TRBJ2-5 | TRBV30 | . | TRBD2 | TGTGCCTGGAGTGTGAGGGGTTGGACTAGCGGGGGACTTCCCAGAGAGACCCAGTACTTC | CAWSVRGWTSGGLPRETQYF
TRBJ1-6 | TRBV7-3 | few | . | TGTGCCAGCAGCTTAACCCCCGGGGTATCCCTCCACTTT | CASSLTPGVSLHF
TRBJ2-1 | TRBV10-3 | . | TRBD2 | TGTGCCATCAGTGACCGACTAGCGGAGAGCTCCTACAATGAGCAGTTCTTC | CAISDRLAESSYNEQFF
TRBJ1-2 | TRBV28 | . | . | TGTGCCAGCAGTCTGGCACAGGGTTTGGGCTACACCTTC | CASSLAQGLGYTF
TRBJ2-7 | TRBV6-5 | . | TRBD2 | TGTGCCAGCCGGAGGACTAGTCGGGGCGAGCAGTACTTC | CASRRTSRGEQYF
TRBJ2-7 | TRBV4-1 | . | TRBD2 | TGCGCCAGCAGCCAAGATTCTAGCGGGGGCTACGAGCAGTACTTC | CASSQDSSGGYEQYF